This is a list of T cell receptor beta chains from one sample in a study of graft-versus-host responses after intestinal transplantation. Method: immunoSEQ multiplex PCR; TCRdb's copy keeps in-frame clones and lacks some. The data show about 86,000 clones, about nine tenths seen once. These receptors lack a known antigen. The input for sequencing was unstimulated CD4+ T cells sorted from spleen or lymph node cells, taken before transplant. These receptors were taken from a human donor who was the organ donor for an intestinal transplant. Each CDR3 is given with its conserved first and last residue. A D gene is named only where the DNA matches it firmly. Size is stated for part of the rows, as once, few or many counts, or as a class when the clone is expanded.

clone size,CDR3 length,V gene,D gene,J gene,CDR3 protein,CDR3 DNA
.,15,TRBV7-2,TRBD2,TRBJ2-7,CASTYRASGRYEQYF,TGTGCCAGCACCTACCGGGCTAGCGGGAGATACGAGCAGTACTTC
.,15,TRBV6-5,.,TRBJ1-2,CASSYAFQGNYGYTF,TGTGCCAGCAGTTACGCGTTTCAGGGAAACTATGGCTACACCTTC
.,13,TRBV7-9,.,TRBJ2-3,CASGQRGPDTQYF,TGTGCCAGCGGCCAGAGAGGGCCAGATACGCAGTATTTT
.,16,TRBV4-2,.,TRBJ1-6,CASSPGSGGYDSPLHF,TGTGCCAGCAGCCCAGGATCTGGGGGCTACGATTCACCCCTCCACTTT
.,15,TRBV11-3,TRBD1,TRBJ2-7,CASSFRGQGYYEQYF,TGTGCCAGCAGCTTCCGGGGACAGGGGTACTACGAGCAGTACTTC
.,17,TRBV28,TRBD2,TRBJ2-1,CASSAGTSGRAGHEQFF,TGTGCCAGCAGCGCCGGGACTAGCGGGAGGGCCGGGCATGAGCAGTTCTTC
once,14,TRBV5-4,TRBD1,TRBJ1-2,CASSSGTGYYGYTF,TGTGCCAGCAGCTCGGGGACAGGGTACTATGGCTACACCTTC
once,13,TRBV5-1,.,TRBJ2-7,CASSTPGSYEQYF,TGCGCCAGCTCCACCCCGGGCTCCTACGAGCAGTACTTC
.,13,TRBV6-5,TRBD1,TRBJ2-4,CASSSGTENIQYF,TGTGCCAGCAGCTCCGGGACAGAAAACATTCAGTACTTC
few,14,TRBV2,TRBD1,TRBJ1-4,CASSGTGGFEKLFF,TGTGCCAGCAGTGGTACAGGGGGCTTTGAAAAACTGTTTTTT
.,14,TRBV27,.,TRBJ1-5,CASSPGPRGEPQHF,TGTGCCAGCAGTCCCGGCCCCCGCGGCGAGCCCCAGCATTTT
.,13,TRBV7-9,.,TRBJ1-1,CASSFTGPTEAFF,TGTGCCAGCAGCTTCACAGGGCCCACTGAAGCTTTCTTT
.,18,TRBV10-3,TRBD1,TRBJ2-2,CAISESILQGPTTGELFF,TGTGCCATCAGTGAGTCGATCCTACAGGGGCCGACTACCGGGGAGCTGTTTTTT
.,14,TRBV5-5,.,TRBJ1-4,CASSLSGGIEKLFF,TGTGCCAGCAGCTTGTCGGGAGGAATTGAAAAACTGTTTTTT
.,17,TRBV4-2,TRBD2,TRBJ2-3,CASSHGTSGSQADTQYF,TGTGCCAGCAGCCATGGGACTAGCGGGAGTCAGGCAGATACGCAGTATTTT
.,15,TRBV28,.,TRBJ2-5,CASSYPNRGGETQYF,TGTGCCAGCAGTTACCCTAACAGGGGAGGCGAGACCCAGTACTTC
.,15,TRBV6-1,.,TRBJ2-2,CASNSPGSNTGELFF,TGTGCCAGCAATTCCCCAGGGTCTAACACCGGGGAGCTGTTTTTT
.,14,TRBV11-2,.,TRBJ1-1,CASSSQAINTEAFF,TGTGCCAGCAGCTCACAGGCGATCAACACTGAAGCTTTCTTT
.,12,TRBV14,.,TRBJ1-1,CASMGPGEVAFF,TGTGCCAGCATGGGGCCTGGGGAAGTAGCTTTCTTT
.,15,TRBV4-2,TRBD1,TRBJ2-2,CATDTGGRGTGELFF,TGTGCCACCGATACAGGGGGCCGGGGGACCGGGGAGCTGTTTTTT
.,11,TRBV2,.,TRBJ2-7,CASIQGYEQYF,TGTGCCAGCATACAGGGTTACGAGCAGTACTTC
.,13,TRBV7-3,TRBD1,TRBJ2-7,CASSSQQGHEQYF,TGTGCCAGCAGCTCCCAACAGGGGCACGAGCAGTACTTC
few,13,TRBV5-1,.,TRBJ2-7,CASSLTSPYEQYF,TGCGCCAGCAGCTTGACTAGTCCCTACGAGCAGTACTTC
.,16,TRBV6-1,.,TRBJ2-7,CASSEIVRSYSYEQYF,TGTGCCAGCAGTGAAATCGTGAGGAGTTATTCCTACGAGCAGTACTTC
.,15,TRBV6-6,.,TRBJ1-5,CASSYPQGHNQPQHF,TGTGCCAGCAGTTACCCACAGGGCCACAATCAGCCCCAGCATTTT
.,16,TRBV7-2,TRBD2,TRBJ2-7,CASSPPGLGGSYEQYF,TGTGCCAGCAGCCCACCGGGACTAGGAGGTTCCTACGAGCAGTACTTC